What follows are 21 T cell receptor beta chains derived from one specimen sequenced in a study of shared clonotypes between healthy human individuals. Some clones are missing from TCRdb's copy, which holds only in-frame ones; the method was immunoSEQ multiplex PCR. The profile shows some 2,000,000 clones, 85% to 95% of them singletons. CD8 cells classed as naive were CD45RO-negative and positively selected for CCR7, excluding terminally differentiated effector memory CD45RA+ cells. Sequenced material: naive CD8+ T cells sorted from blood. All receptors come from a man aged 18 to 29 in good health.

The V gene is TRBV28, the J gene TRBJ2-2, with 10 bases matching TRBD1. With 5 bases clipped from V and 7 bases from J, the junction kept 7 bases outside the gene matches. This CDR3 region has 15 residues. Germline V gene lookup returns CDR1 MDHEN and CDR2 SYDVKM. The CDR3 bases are TGTGCCAGCAGTGCGGGGACAGGGGCATTCGGGGAGCTGTTTTTT. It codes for CASSAGTGAFGELFF.

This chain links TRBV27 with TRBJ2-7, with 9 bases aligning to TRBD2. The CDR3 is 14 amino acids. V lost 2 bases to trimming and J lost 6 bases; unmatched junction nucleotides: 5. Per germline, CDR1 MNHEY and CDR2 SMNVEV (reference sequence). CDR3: CASSLRSGSGEQYF. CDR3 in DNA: TGTGCCAGCAGTTTACGTAGCGGGAGCGGCGAGCAGTACTTC.

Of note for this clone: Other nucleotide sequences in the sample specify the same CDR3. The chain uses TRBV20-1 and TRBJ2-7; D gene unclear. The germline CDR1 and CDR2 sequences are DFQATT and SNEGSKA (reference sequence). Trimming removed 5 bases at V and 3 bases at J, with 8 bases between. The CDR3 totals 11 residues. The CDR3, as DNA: TGCAGTGCTCGCTCCGACTACGAGCAGTACTTC. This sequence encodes CSARSDYEQYF.

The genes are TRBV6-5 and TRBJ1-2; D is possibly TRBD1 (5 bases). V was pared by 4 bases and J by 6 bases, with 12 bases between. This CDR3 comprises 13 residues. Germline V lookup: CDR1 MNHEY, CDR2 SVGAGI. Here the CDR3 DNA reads TGTGCCAGCAGTTTGCGGGGGTGGGATGGCTACACCTTC. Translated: CASSLRGWDGYTF.

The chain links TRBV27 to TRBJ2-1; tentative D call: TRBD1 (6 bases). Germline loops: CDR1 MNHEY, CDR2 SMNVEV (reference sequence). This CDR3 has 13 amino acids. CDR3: CVAADSSYNEQFF. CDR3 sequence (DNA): TGTGTTGCGGCGGACAGCTCCTACAATGAGCAGTTCTTC.

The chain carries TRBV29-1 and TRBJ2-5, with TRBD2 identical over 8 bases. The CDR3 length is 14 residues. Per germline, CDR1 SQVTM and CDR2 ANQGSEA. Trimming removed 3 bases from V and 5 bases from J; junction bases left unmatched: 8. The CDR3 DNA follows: TGCAGCGTTGAGAAGGTAGCGGGATTTGAGACCCAGTACTTC. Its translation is CSVEKVAGFETQYF.

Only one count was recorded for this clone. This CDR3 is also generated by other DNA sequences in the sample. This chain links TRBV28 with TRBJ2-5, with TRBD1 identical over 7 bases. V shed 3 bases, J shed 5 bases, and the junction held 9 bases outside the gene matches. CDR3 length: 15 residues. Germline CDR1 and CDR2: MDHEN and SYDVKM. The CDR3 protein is CASSLLKGATETQYF. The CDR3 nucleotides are TGTGCCAGCAGTTTGTTAAAGGGGGCGACGGAGACCCAGTACTTC.

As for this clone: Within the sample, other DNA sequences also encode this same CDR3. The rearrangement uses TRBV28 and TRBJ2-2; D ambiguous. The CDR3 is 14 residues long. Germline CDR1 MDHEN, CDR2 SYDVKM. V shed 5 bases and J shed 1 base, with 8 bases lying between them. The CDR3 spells CASSLAGNTGELFF. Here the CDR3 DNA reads TGTGCCAGCAGTCTCGCAGGGAACACCGGGGAGCTGTTTTTT.

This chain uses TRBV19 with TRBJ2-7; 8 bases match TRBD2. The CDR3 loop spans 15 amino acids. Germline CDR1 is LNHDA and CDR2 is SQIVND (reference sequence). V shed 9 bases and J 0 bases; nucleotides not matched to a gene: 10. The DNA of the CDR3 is TGTGCCAGCCGATCGGGACTAGATAGCTCCTACGAGCAGTACTTC. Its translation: CASRSGLDSSYEQYF.

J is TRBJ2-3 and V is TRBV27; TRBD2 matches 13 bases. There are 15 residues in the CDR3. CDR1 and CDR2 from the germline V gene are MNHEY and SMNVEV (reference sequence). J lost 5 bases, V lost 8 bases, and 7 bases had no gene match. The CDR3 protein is CASRLLAGGVDTQYF. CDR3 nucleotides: TGTGCCAGCCGATTACTAGCGGGAGGGGTAGATACGCAGTATTTT.

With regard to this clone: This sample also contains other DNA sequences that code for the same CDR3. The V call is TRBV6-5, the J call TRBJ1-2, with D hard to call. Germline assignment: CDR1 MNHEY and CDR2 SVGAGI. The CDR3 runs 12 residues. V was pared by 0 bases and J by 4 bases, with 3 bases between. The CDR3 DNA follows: TGTGCCAGCAGTTACTCCGGCTATGGCTACACCTTC. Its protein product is CASSYSGYGYTF.

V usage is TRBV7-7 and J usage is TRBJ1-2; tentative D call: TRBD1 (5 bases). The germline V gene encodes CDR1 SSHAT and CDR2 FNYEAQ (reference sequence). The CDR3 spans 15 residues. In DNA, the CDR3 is TGTGCTGGGGGGAAACCGCGTTTCTCTAACTATGGCTACACCTTC. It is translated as CAGGKPRFSNYGYTF.

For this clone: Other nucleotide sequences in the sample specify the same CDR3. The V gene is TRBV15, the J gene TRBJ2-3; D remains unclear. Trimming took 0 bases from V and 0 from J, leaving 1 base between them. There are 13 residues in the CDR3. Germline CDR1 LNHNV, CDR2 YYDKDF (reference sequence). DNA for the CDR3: TGTGCCACCAGCAGAGACAGCACAGATACGCAGTATTTT. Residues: CATSRDSTDTQYF.

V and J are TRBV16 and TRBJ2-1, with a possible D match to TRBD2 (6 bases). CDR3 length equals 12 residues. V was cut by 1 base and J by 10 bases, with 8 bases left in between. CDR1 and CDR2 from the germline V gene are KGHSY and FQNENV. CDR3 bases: TGTGCCAGCAGCCAATGGAGGGAAGAGCAGTTCTTC. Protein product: CASSQWREEQFF.

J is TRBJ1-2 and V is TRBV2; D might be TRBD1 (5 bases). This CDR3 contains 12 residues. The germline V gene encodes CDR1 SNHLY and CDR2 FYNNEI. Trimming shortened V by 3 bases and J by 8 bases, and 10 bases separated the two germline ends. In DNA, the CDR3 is TGTGCCAGCAGTGACAGGGTGGGAGGCTACACCTTC. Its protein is CASSDRVGGYTF.

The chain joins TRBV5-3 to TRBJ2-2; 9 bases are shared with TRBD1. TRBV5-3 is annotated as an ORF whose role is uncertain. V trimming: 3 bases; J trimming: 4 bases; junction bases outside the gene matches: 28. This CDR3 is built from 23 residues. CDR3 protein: CARSSHTTGGLGWRESFTGELFF. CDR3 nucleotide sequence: TGTGCCAGAAGCTCCCACACTACAGGGGGCCTAGGGTGGCGGGAGAGCTTCACCGGGGAGCTGTTTTTT.

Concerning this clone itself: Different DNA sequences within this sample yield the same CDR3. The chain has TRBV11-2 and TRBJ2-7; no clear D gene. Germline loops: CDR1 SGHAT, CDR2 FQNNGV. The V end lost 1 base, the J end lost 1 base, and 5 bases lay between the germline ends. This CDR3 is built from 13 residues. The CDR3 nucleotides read TGTGCCAGCAGCTTAGGTGTTTCCTACGAGCAGTACTTC. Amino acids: CASSLGVSYEQYF.

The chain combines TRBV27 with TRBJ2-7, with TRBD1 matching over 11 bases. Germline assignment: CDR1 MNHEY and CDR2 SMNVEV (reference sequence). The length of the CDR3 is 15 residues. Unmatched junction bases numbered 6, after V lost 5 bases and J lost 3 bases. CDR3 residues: CASSVSGTGGYEQYF. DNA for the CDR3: TGTGCCAGCAGTGTCTCCGGGACAGGGGGCTACGAGCAGTACTTC.

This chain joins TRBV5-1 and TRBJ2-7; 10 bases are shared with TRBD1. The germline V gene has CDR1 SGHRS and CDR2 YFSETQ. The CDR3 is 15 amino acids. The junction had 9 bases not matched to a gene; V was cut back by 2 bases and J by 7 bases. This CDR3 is CASSFLWDRGEEQYF. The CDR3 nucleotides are TGCGCCAGCAGCTTTCTATGGGACAGGGGTGAAGAGCAGTACTTC. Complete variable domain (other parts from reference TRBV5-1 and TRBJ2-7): KAGVTQTPRYLIKTRGQQVTLSCSPISGHRSVSWYQQTPGQGLQFLFEYFSETQRNKGNFPGRFSGRQFSNSRSEMNVSTLELGDSALYLCASSFLWDRGEEQYFGPGTRLTVT.

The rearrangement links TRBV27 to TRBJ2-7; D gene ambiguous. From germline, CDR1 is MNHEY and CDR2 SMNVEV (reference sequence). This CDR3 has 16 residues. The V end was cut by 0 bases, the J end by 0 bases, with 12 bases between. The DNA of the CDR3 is TGTGCCAGCAGTTTATCTCCCCCCCCACTCTCCTACGAGCAGTACTTC. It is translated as CASSLSPPPLSYEQYF.

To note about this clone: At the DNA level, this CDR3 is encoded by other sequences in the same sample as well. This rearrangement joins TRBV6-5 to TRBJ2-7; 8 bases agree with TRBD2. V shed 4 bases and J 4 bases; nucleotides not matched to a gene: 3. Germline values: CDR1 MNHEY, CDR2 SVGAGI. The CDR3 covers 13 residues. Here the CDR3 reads CASSSVAGYEQYF. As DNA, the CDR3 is TGTGCCAGCAGTTCCGTAGCGGGATACGAGCAGTACTTC.